These T cell receptor beta chains were read from a single sample in a study of blood T cell repertoires in COVID-19. Profiled with immunoSEQ multiplex PCR; TCRdb holds only in-frame clones, not every one. Among around 60,000 clones listed, 80% to 85% were seen once. Sequencing was done on a sample of peripheral blood. The receptor set was obtained from a man aged 55-75 years with COVID-19, enrolled during active disease. CDR3s include the opening cysteine and the closing phenylalanine or tryptophan. D genes are given only for firm matches. Size values are once, few and many counts, or a class for expanded clones, and some rows have none.

clone size | J gene | V gene | D gene | CDR3 protein | CDR3 DNA
- | TRBJ1-2 | TRBV5-1 | TRBD1 | CASSLGTGEPAGYGYTF | TGCGCCAGCAGCTTAGGGACAGGGGAACCGGCCGGCTATGGCTACACCTTC
- | TRBJ2-1 | TRBV5-6 | TRBD2 | CASSFGAGAYNEQFF | TGTGCCAGCAGCTTTGGAGCGGGGGCCTACAATGAGCAGTTCTTC
- | TRBJ2-7 | TRBV7-3 | - | CASSPNPGVGEQYF | TGTGCCAGCAGCCCTAACCCGGGGGTTGGCGAGCAGTACTTC
once | TRBJ1-2 | TRBV11-2 | TRBD1 | CASSTYKSGTGSSGGYTF | TGTGCCAGCAGCACATACAAGAGCGGGACAGGCTCTTCGGGTGGCTACACCTTC
- | TRBJ1-1 | TRBV12-3/TRBV12-4 | - | CASSTTLRTEAFF | TGTGCCAGCAGTACTACACTGAGAACTGAAGCTTTCTTT
once | TRBJ1-2 | TRBV6-5 | - | CASSLDFYGYTF | TGTGCCAGCAGTCTTGACTTCTATGGCTACACCTTC
- | TRBJ1-6 | TRBV6-5 | - | CASSPDSSPLHF | TGTGCCAGCAGTCCTGACAGTTCACCCCTCCACTTT
few | TRBJ2-7 | TRBV27 | TRBD2 | CASSLGSGRSYEQYF | TGTGCCAGCAGTTTAGGGAGCGGGAGGTCCTACGAGCAGTACTTC
- | TRBJ1-6 | TRBV14 | - | CASSSRTFSPLHF | TGTGCCAGCAGCTCTCGGACATTCTCACCCCTCCACTTT
- | TRBJ1-1 | TRBV5-1 | - | CASSLQGWGNTEAFF | TGCGCCAGCAGCTTACAGGGATGGGGGAACACTGAAGCTTTCTTT
- | TRBJ2-1 | TRBV9 | - | CASSATARVSYNEQFF | TGTGCCAGCAGCGCGACAGCTCGGGTCTCCTACAATGAGCAGTTCTTC
- | TRBJ2-2 | TRBV6-5 | TRBD2 | CASSVTSGGGELFF | TGTGCCAGCTCTGTTACTAGCGGGGGCGGGGAGCTGTTTTTT
- | TRBJ2-1 | TRBV4-1 | - | CASSQRLLRLQGRNNEQFF | TGCGCCAGCAGCCAAAGGTTGCTCCGATTACAGGGTCGTAACAATGAGCAGTTCTTC
- | TRBJ1-2 | TRBV29-1 | TRBD1 | CSVEGLRDRVSNYGYTF | TGCAGCGTTGAAGGACTCAGGGACAGGGTTTCTAACTATGGCTACACCTTC
- | TRBJ1-1 | TRBV7-3 | - | CASSLSGGTEAFF | TGTGCCAGCAGCTTATCGGGAGGAACTGAAGCTTTCTTT
- | TRBJ2-5 | TRBV29-1 | TRBD1 | CSVVKRQGDQETQYF | TGCAGCGTTGTAAAGCGACAGGGCGACCAAGAGACCCAGTACTTC
- | TRBJ1-2 | TRBV4-1 | - | CASSHWELGRNATF | TGCGCCAGCAGCCATTGGGAGTTGGGCCGCAACGCTACCTTC
- | TRBJ2-3 | TRBV10-2 | - | CASSDGSPDTQYF | TGCGCCAGCAGTGACGGGAGCCCAGATACGCAGTATTTT
- | TRBJ2-1 | TRBV10-3 | - | CARSTSSLFDEQFF | TGTGCCAGGTCGACTAGTAGTCTATTTGATGAGCAGTTCTTC
- | TRBJ2-7 | TRBV7-9 | - | CASSQMRAAYEQYF | TGTGCCAGCAGCCAAATGCGGGCAGCCTACGAGCAGTACTTC
- | TRBJ2-5 | TRBV5-1 | TRBD2 | CASSHRTSGLGETQYF | TGCGCCAGCAGCCACCGGACTAGCGGCCTGGGGGAGACCCAGTACTTC
- | TRBJ2-7 | TRBV2 | - | CASSALPYEQYF | TGTGCCAGCAGTGCACTTCCCTACGAGCAGTACTTC
- | TRBJ1-2 | TRBV10-1 | - | CASSESGRVNGYTF | TGCGCCAGCAGTGAGTCGGGCAGGGTAAATGGCTACACCTTC
- | TRBJ1-1 | TRBV19 | TRBD1 | CASSIDLRQGNTEAFF | TGTGCCAGTAGTATAGATCTTCGACAGGGGAACACTGAAGCTTTCTTT
few | TRBJ2-1 | TRBV7-9 | - | CASRTGSSYNEQFF | TGTGCCAGCAGAACTGGGAGCTCCTACAATGAGCAGTTCTTC
- | TRBJ1-3 | TRBV12-3/TRBV12-4 | - | CASSPTTGNTIYF | TGTGCCAGCAGCCCGACAACTGGAAACACCATATATTTT
- | TRBJ2-7 | TRBV6-5 | TRBD1 | CASSYRNTGVSEQYF | TGTGCCAGCAGTTACCGAAATACAGGGGTTAGTGAGCAGTACTTC
- | TRBJ2-2 | TRBV7-2 | - | CASSSHHTGIDTGELFF | TGTGCCAGCAGCTCGCACCATACAGGGATAGACACCGGGGAGCTGTTTTTT
- | TRBJ2-3 | TRBV6-2/TRBV6-3 | TRBD2 | CASSWGTSGVRTDTQYF | TGTGCCAGCAGTTGGGGGACTAGCGGGGTTCGCACAGATACGCAGTATTTT
- | TRBJ2-5 | TRBV11-2 | TRBD2 | CASSRGLAQETQYF | TGTGCCAGCAGCAGGGGACTAGCGCAAGAGACCCAGTACTTC
- | TRBJ2-1 | TRBV5-4 | - | CASSLVGDSYNEQFF | TGTGCCAGCAGCTTGGTAGGGGACTCCTACAATGAGCAGTTCTTC
- | TRBJ1-1 | TRBV5-1 | TRBD1 | CASNGGTGHYEAFF | TGCGCCAGCAACGGGGGGACAGGGCACTATGAAGCTTTCTTT
- | TRBJ2-1 | TRBV11-3 | - | CASSLLGINEQFF | TGTGCCAGCAGCTTACTGGGCATTAATGAGCAGTTCTTC
- | TRBJ2-7 | TRBV30 | TRBD2 | CAWSVTAGGYEQYF | TGTGCCTGGAGTGTAACTGCGGGGGGCTACGAGCAGTACTTC
- | TRBJ2-6 | TRBV19 | - | CASSIDLRGSGANVLTF | TGTGCCAGTAGTATAGATCTACGGGGATCTGGGGCCAACGTCCTGACTTTC
- | TRBJ2-3 | TRBV9 | TRBD2 | CASSVGTGGNTQYF | TGTGCCAGCAGCGTTGGGACGGGGGGGAATACGCAGTATTTT
many | TRBJ1-1 | TRBV19 | - | CASSMEGLNTEAFF | TGTGCCAGTAGTATGGAGGGGTTAAACACTGAAGCTTTCTTT
- | TRBJ1-6 | TRBV6-5 | - | CASTSSQGIYNSPLHF | TGTGCCAGCACTTCCTCACAGGGAATCTATAATTCACCCCTCCACTTT
- | TRBJ2-5 | TRBV11-2 | TRBD1 | CASNPGQGETQYF | TGTGCCAGCAACCCGGGACAGGGGGAGACCCAGTACTTC
- | TRBJ1-2 | TRBV11-2 | - | CASSLARGPNYGYTF | TGTGCCAGCAGCTTAGCTAGGGGCCCCAACTATGGCTACACCTTC